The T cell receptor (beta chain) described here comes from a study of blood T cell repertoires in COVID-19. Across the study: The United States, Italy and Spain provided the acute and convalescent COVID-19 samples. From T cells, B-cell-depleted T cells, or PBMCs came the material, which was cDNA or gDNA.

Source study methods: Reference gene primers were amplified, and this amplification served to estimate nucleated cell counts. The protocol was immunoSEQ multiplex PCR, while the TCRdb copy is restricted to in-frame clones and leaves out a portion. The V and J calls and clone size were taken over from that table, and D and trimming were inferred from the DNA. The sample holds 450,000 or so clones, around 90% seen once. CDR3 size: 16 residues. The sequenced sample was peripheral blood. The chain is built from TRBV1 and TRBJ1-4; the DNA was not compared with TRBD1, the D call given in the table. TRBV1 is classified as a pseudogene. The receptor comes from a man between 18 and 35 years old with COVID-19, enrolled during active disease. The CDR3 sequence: CTSSPLGQGPPEKLFF. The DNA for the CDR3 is TGCACCAGCAGCCCGCTGGGCCAGGGGCCCCCTGAAAAACTGTTTTTT.